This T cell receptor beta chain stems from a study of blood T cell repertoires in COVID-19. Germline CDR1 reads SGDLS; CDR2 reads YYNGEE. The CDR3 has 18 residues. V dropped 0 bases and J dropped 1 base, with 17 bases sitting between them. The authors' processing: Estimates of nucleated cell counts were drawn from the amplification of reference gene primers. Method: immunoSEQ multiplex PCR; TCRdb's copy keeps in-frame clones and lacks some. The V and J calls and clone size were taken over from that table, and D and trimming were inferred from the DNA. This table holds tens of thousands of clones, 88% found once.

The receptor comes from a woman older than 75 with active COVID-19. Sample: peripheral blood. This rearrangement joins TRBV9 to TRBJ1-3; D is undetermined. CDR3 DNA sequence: TGTGCCAGCAGCGTAGGGCCGGTACAGTCTCCTTCTGGAAACACCATATATTTT. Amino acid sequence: CASSVGPVQSPSGNTIYF.